The clone carrying this T cell receptor (beta chain) has ten or more counts. Trimming left V 6 bases short and J 6 bases short, with 25 bases between. The CDR3 consists of 17 residues. TCR beta VDJ and CDR3 profiles were obtained from a genomic DNA template. TCRdb recomputed calls from the reads with MiXCR, one row per CDR3 protein. The data hold about 170,000 distinct CDR3 sequences, with roughly 63% observed a single time. The data derive from a study of CD8+CD57+ T cells in acquired aplastic anemia. Study context: The mean DNA yield obtained from sorted CD4+ and CD8+ cells came to roughly 3.4 ug. Researchers reported that healthy donors averaged roughly 9.8 million reads for CD4+ cells.

The receptor was derived from a human donor in good health. Sequencing used sorted CD4+, CD8+, or CD8+CD57+ T cells (not recorded which) from PBMCs. J is TRBJ2-3 and V is TRBV12-3 or TRBV12-4; possibly TRBD1 for D (5 bases). This CDR3 is CASSPPPPGHNLDTQYF. CDR3 sequence (DNA): TGTGCCAGCAGCCCTCCCCCTCCCGGACATAATTTGGATACGCAGTATTTT.